The clone carrying this TCR beta chain was counted at least ten times. J gave up 12 bases and V 4 bases, and 7 bases lay outside the gene matches. The germline V gene has CDR1 SGHTS and CDR2 YDEGEE. This CDR3 comprises 13 residues. Genomic DNA templated the TCR beta VDJ and CDR3 profiling. TCRdb processed the reads anew with MiXCR; each CDR3 protein has one entry. The data contain 250,000 to 300,000 distinct CDR3 sequences, 55% to 60% of them seen just once; the ten biggest clones take up roughly 8%. The data are from a study of CD8+CD57+ T cells in acquired aplastic anemia. The receptor was derived from a human donor with severe aplastic anemia or a healthy control (not recorded which). The sample taken for sequencing was sorted CD4+, CD8+, or CD8+CD57+ T cells (not recorded which) from PBMCs. The chain is built from TRBV5-8 and TRBJ1-6, with 7 bases fitting TRBD1. CDR3 amino acids: CASSPGTALPLHF. The CDR3 DNA is TGTGCCAGCAGCCCCGGGACAGCCTTACCCCTCCACTTT.